This entry lists 4 T cell receptor beta chains sequenced from one sample in a study of cytomegalovirus exposure and HLA in healthy donors. PCR used 60 Vbeta primers and 13 Jbeta primers. Repertoires were generated with immunoSEQ multiplex PCR, while TCRdb's copy carries only in-frame clones and drops some. The table shows 90,000 to 150,000 clones, with 81% occurring only once. The sequenced material came from PBMCs. These receptors all stem from a woman aged 40-49 years in good health and CMV-seronegative.

This sequence joins TRBV7-9 and TRBJ2-2; a weak D match, TRBD2 (5 bases). V lost 8 bases to trimming and J lost 1 base, with 17 bases between them. CDR1 and CDR2 (germline): SEHNR, FQNEAQ (reference sequence). CDR3 length: 16 residues. CDR3 sequence: CASGLPGGQNTGELFF. The CDR3 DNA reads TGTGCCAGCGGCCTCCCCGGCGGGCAGAACACCGGGGAGCTGTTTTTT.

The genes are TRBV19 and TRBJ1-1; TRBD1 agrees at 7 bases. After removal of 3 bases from V and 3 bases from J, the junction contained 7 bases not matched to a gene. CDR1 and CDR2 (germline): LNHDA, SQIVND (reference sequence). The CDR3 is 15 amino acids. The CDR3 bases are TGTGCCAGTAGTATCAAAGGGGGCGGAGACACTGAAGCTTTCTTT. Amino acid sequence: CASSIKGGGDTEAFF.

The chain couples TRBV7-3 to TRBJ1-2; 8 nucleotides match TRBD1. CDR1 and CDR2 (germline): SGHTA, FQGTGA. The CDR3 runs 15 residues. V lost 5 bases, J lost 4 bases, and 9 bases stayed unmatched. The CDR3 nucleotides read TGTGCCAGCAGCCCGGGGACAGGAAATAGCTATGGCTACACCTTC. This translates into CASSPGTGNSYGYTF.

This chain uses TRBV5-1 with TRBJ2-7, with 11 nucleotides matching TRBD2. CDR3 length: 15 residues. With V trimmed by 7 bases and J by 3 bases, 9 bases remained unmatched. Germline V gene data show CDR1 as SGHRS and CDR2 as YFSETQ. CDR3 sequence reads: CASRPLAGGLYEQYF. CDR3 bases: TGCGCCAGCCGACCTCTAGCGGGAGGACTCTACGAGCAGTACTTC. The whole variable domain, filled in from reference TRBV5-1 and TRBJ2-7, reads KAGVTQTPRYLIKTRGQQVTLSCSPISGHRSVSWYQQTPGQGLQFLFEYFSETQRNKGNFPGRFSGRQFSNSRSEMNVSTLELGDSALYLCASRPLAGGLYEQYFGPGTRLTVT.